This passage covers 19 T cell receptor beta chains from one sample sequenced in a study of OX40 agonist ivuxolimab in advanced cancers. The library was prepared using the immunoSEQ multiplex PCR assay. Not all clones reach the TCRdb copy of this immuneACCESS table, which keeps in-frame sequences only. Checked studies attribute under half of the gap to unresolved V genes and leave the rest unexplained. Across this sample there are 70,000 to 95,000 clones, with 94% seen only once. About a fifth of the sample is held by the ten biggest clonotypes. Sequences were derived from CD4+ or CD8+ T cells sorted from blood, sampled in a trial of the OX40 agonist ivuxolimab. These receptors came from an adult with an advanced solid tumor such as melanoma, head and neck, liver or kidney cancer.

The chain is built from TRBV4-2 and TRBJ2-7; D perhaps matches TRBD1 (6 bases). Trimming took off 0 bases at V and 3 bases at J, with 12 bases between the two ends. The CDR3 consists of 15 residues. The V gene's germline CDR1 is LGHNA and CDR2 YNFKEQ. DNA for the CDR3: TGTGCCAGCAGCCAAGAGGCGCAGGGGTTCTACGAGCAGTACTTC. Protein sequence: CASSQEAQGFYEQYF.

The sample holds a few counts of this clone. This chain joins TRBV15 and TRBJ1-5; D not certain. Germline V lookup: CDR1 LNHNV, CDR2 YYDKDF (reference sequence). The CDR3 consists of 14 residues. The germline V and J ends were trimmed by 0 bases and 4 bases, with 7 bases remaining between them. CDR3 DNA sequence: TGTGCCACCAGCAGAGATTTGGGAAATCAGCCCCAGCATTTT. As protein: CATSRDLGNQPQHF.

The chain joins TRBV6-5 to TRBJ1-4, with 11 bases fitting TRBD1. This CDR3 contains 15 residues. The V gene end was trimmed by 6 bases and the J gene end by 10 bases; junction bases not matched to a gene: 10. Germline V gene data show CDR1 as MNHEY and CDR2 as SVGAGI. The CDR3 here is CASSPPGTGGGKLFF. The DNA of the CDR3 is TGTGCCAGCAGCCCTCCCGGGACAGGGGGGGGAAAACTGTTTTTT.

This clone came up once. The rearrangement uses TRBV19 and TRBJ2-2; 9 bases align to TRBD1. The CDR3 covers 18 residues. Germline lookup yields CDR1 LNHDA and CDR2 SQIVND (reference sequence). Unmatched junction bases numbered 14, after V lost 4 bases and J lost 5 bases. Written as DNA, the CDR3 is TGTGCCAGTAGTAACCTCTTAGCTTGGGGACAGGGTACCGGGGAGCTGTTTTTT. Protein product: CASSNLLAWGQGTGELFF. The full variable domain, in which reference TRBV19 and TRBJ2-2 provide the parts outside the CDR3, is DGGITQSPKYLFRKEGQNVTLSCEQNLNHDAMYWYRQDPGQGLRLIYYSQIVNDFQKGDIAEGYSVSREKKESFPLTVTSAQKNPTAFYLCASSNLLAWGQGTGELFFGEGSRLTVL.

This chain's CDR3 is CASSLEDTEAFF. DNA for the CDR3: TGTGCCAGCAGCTTAGAGGACACTGAAGCTTTCTTT. The V call is TRBV7-9, the J call TRBJ1-1, with D unclear. The CDR3 runs 12 residues. Trimming removed 1 base at V and 3 bases at J, with 3 bases between. The germline CDR1 and CDR2 sequences are SEHNR and FQNEAQ (reference sequence).

The J gene is TRBJ1-1, the V gene TRBV7-9; D perhaps matches TRBD1 (5 bases). V shed 1 base and J shed 4 bases, with 10 bases lying between them. The CDR3 length is 14 residues. Germline CDR1 and CDR2: SEHNR and FQNEAQ (reference sequence). CDR3: CASSLDRFGTEAFF. In nucleotides, the CDR3 is TGTGCCAGCAGCTTAGACAGGTTCGGCACTGAAGCTTTCTTT.

The J gene is TRBJ1-1, the V gene TRBV4-1; D is uncertain. V was cut by 1 base and J by 6 bases, with 12 bases left in between. The CDR3 spans 14 residues. Per germline, CDR1 MGHRA and CDR2 YSYEKL. CDR3 sequence reads: CASSQGRVGPEAFF. The CDR3 coding sequence is TGCGCCAGCAGCCAAGGGAGGGTCGGGCCTGAAGCTTTCTTT.

Points on this clone: Other DNA sequences in the sample encode the same CDR3. The rearrangement links TRBV28 to TRBJ2-7, with a tentative D call TRBD1 (5 bases). The germline gives CDR1 MDHEN, CDR2 SYDVKM. The V gene lost 6 bases and the J gene lost 4 bases, with 13 bases spanning the gap. The CDR3 runs to 13 residues. The CDR3 region is CASSLRTPYEQYF. The CDR3 DNA reads as TGTGCCAGCAGCCTCCGGACACCATACGAGCAGTACTTC.

V and J are TRBV6-5 and TRBJ2-6, with 8 bases matching TRBD1. Germline V gives CDR1 MNHEY, CDR2 SVGAGI. V lost 8 bases, J lost 3 bases, and 3 bases stayed unmatched. CDR3 length equals 14 residues. The CDR3 loop is CASARGLGANVLTF. CDR3 DNA sequence: TGTGCCAGCGCCAGGGGGCTTGGGGCCAACGTCCTGACTTTC.

The chain employs TRBV4-3 and TRBJ1-6; no reliable D call. Trimming pared 5 bases from V and 9 bases from J, leaving 14 bases between. The CDR3 is made up of 14 amino acids. From germline, CDR1 is LGHNA and CDR2 YSLEER. CDR3 sequence: CASSTGFGPSPLHF. The CDR3 DNA follows: TGCGCCAGCAGCACCGGATTCGGCCCTTCACCCCTCCACTTT.

This chain connects TRBV28 to TRBJ1-1; no definite D call. CDR3 length equals 13 residues. Germline V gives CDR1 MDHEN, CDR2 SYDVKM. Trimming shortened V by 6 bases and J by 2 bases, and 10 bases separated the two germline ends. CDR3 sequence: CASSFRFNTEAFF. The CDR3 bases are TGTGCCAGCAGCTTCCGCTTTAACACTGAAGCTTTCTTT. Supplemented by reference TRBV28 and TRBJ1-1, the full variable domain reads DVKVTQSSRYLVKRTGEKVFLECVQDMDHENMFWYRQDPGLGLRLIYFSYDVKMKEKGDIPEGYSVSREKKERFSLILESASTNQTSMYLCASSFRFNTEAFFGQGTRLTVV.

This clone was counted once. This chain links TRBV19 with TRBJ2-5; no clear D. CDR1 is LNHDA, CDR2 SQIVND, per germline (reference sequence). V lost 9 bases, J lost 13 bases, and 9 bases lay in between. The CDR3 totals 8 residues. CDR3 coding DNA: TGTGCCAGCCCCCGGCGGTACTTC. Its translation: CASPRRYF.

The chain has TRBV19 and TRBJ2-2; D may be TRBD2 (5 bases). Trimming took off 7 bases at V and 8 bases at J, with 26 bases between the two ends. The CDR3 contains 17 residues. Germline loops: CDR1 LNHDA, CDR2 SQIVND (reference sequence). CDR3 loop: CASISLYGSPSRGELFF. The CDR3 DNA is TGTGCCAGTATTTCGCTCTATGGGAGTCCCTCGCGTGGGGAGCTGTTTTTT.

A single count supports this clone. The chain couples TRBV7-8 to TRBJ1-1; D might be TRBD1 (5 bases). Germline assignment: CDR1 SGHVS and CDR2 FQNEAQ. With 1 base removed from V and 2 bases from J, the gap between germline ends came to 8 bases. The CDR3 length is 14 residues. CDR3 residues: CASSLGGRNTEAFF. CDR3 sequence (DNA): TGTGCCAGCAGCTTAGGGGGGAGAAACACTGAAGCTTTCTTT.

The rearrangement links TRBV20-1 to TRBJ1-5, with D tentatively TRBD1 (5 bases). Germline V gene sequence: CDR1 DFQATT, CDR2 SNEGSKA (reference sequence). The V end was cut by 0 bases, the J end by 12 bases, with 9 bases between. The CDR3 runs 11 residues. The CDR3 bases are TGCAGTGCTAGAGATTGGGGGGACCAGCATTTT. Protein: CSARDWGDQHF.

The chain carries TRBV27 and TRBJ2-2; D is possibly TRBD2 (5 bases). The CDR3 extends over 12 amino acids. CDR1 MNHEY and CDR2 SMNVEV come from the germline V gene (reference sequence). Trimming removed 10 bases at V and 6 bases at J, with 12 bases between. DNA of the CDR3: TGTGCCACCACCGGGGTTCCCGGGGAGCTGTTTTTT. Its translation is CATTGVPGELFF.

The V and J genes are TRBV5-1 and TRBJ2-5, with D uncertain. The length of the CDR3 is 13 residues. The V gene lost 1 base and the J gene lost 1 base, with 5 bases spanning the gap. Germline V CDR1 and CDR2: SGHRS, YFSETQ. The CDR3 sequence is CASSLKRQETQYF. In DNA, the CDR3 is TGCGCCAGCAGCTTGAAACGCCAAGAGACCCAGTACTTC.

CDR3 residues: CASSAKGWSYYNEQFF. The CDR3, as DNA: TGTGCCAGCAGCGCGAAAGGGTGGAGCTACTACAATGAGCAGTTCTTC. The rearrangement links TRBV5-6 to TRBJ2-1; D unclear. Germline CDR1 reads SGHDT; CDR2 reads YYEEEE. The CDR3 runs to 16 residues. Trimming took off 4 bases at V and 3 bases at J, with 17 bases between the two ends.

The chain employs TRBV2 and TRBJ2-1, with 9 bases matching TRBD2. Germline CDR1 SNHLY, CDR2 FYNNEI. The length of the CDR3 is 16 residues. J was trimmed by 5 bases and V by 5 bases; bases with no gene match: 10. CDR3 sequence (DNA): TGTGCCAGCAGTATCACCTGGACTAGCGCCCACAATGAGCAGTTCTTC. Its protein product is CASSITWTSAHNEQFF.